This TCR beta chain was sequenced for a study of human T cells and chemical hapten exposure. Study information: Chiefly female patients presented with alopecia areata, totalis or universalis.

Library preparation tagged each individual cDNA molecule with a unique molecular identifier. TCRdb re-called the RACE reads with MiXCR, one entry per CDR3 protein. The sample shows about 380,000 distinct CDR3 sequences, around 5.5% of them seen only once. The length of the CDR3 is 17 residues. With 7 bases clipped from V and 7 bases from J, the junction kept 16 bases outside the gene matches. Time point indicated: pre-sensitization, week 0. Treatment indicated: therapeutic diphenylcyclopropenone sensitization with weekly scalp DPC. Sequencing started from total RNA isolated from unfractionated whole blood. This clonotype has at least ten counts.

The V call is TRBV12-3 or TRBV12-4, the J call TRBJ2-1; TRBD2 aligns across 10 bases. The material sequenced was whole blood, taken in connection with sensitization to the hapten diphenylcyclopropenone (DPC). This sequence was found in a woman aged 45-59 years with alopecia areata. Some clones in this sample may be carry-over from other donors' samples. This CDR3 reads CASTTNPSSGRVNEQFF. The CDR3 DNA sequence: TGTGCCAGCACCACTAACCCGTCAAGCGGGAGGGTGAATGAGCAGTTCTTC.